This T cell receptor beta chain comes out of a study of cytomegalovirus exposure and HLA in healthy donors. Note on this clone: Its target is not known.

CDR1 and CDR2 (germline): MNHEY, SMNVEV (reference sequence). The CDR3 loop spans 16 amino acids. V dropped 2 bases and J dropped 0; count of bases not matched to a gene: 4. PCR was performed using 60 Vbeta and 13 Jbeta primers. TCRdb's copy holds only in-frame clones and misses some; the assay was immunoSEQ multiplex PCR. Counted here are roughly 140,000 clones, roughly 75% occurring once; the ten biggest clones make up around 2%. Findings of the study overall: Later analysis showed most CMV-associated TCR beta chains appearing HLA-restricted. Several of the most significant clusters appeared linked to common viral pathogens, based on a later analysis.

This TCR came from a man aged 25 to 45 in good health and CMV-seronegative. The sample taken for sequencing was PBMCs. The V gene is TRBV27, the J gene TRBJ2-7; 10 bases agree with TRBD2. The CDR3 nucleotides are TGTGCCAGCAGTTTACACCTAGCGGGGGCCTCCTACGAGCAGTACTTC. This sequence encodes CASSLHLAGASYEQYF.